This T cell receptor beta chain was profiled in a study of blood T cell repertoires in COVID-19. The CDR3 consists of 15 residues. Trimming stripped 6 bases from V and 7 bases from J, with 18 bases between. In germline, CDR1 is LNHDA, CDR2 SQIVND (reference sequence). Profiled with immunoSEQ multiplex PCR; TCRdb holds only in-frame clones, not every one. The table lists hundreds of thousands of clones, more than 80% of them singletons. This clone was detected a few times. Sequenced material: peripheral blood. This clonotype was sampled from a woman aged 18 to 35 with acute or convalescent COVID-19. V usage is TRBV19 and J usage is TRBJ1-4, with D perhaps matching TRBD1 (5 bases). The CDR3 bases are TGTGCCAGTAGCCTTCCACCGGGACTCGGTGAAAAACTGTTTTTT. It is translated as CASSLPPGLGEKLFF. The whole variable domain, remainder taken from reference TRBV19 and TRBJ1-4, is DGGITQSPKYLFRKEGQNVTLSCEQNLNHDAMYWYRQDPGQGLRLIYYSQIVNDFQKGDIAEGYSVSREKKESFPLTVTSAQKNPTAFYLCASSLPPGLGEKLFFGSGTQLSVL.